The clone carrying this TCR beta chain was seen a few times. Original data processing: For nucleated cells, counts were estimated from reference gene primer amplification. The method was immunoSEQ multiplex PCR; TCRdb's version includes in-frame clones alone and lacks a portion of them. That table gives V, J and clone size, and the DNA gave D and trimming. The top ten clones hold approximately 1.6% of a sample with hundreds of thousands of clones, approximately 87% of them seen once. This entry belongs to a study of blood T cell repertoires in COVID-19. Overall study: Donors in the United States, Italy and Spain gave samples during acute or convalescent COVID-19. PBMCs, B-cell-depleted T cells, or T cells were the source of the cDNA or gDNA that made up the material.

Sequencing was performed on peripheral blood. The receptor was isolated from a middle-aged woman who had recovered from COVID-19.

CDR3 loop: CASSEGTGTNYGYTF. The CDR3 DNA is TGTGCCAGCAGTGAAGGTACAGGGACTAACTATGGCTACACCTTC. The rearrangement links TRBV2 to TRBJ1-2, with D perhaps matching TRBD1 (6 bases). Trimming took off 1 base at V and 0 bases at J, with 9 bases between the two ends. Germline V lookup: CDR1 SNHLY, CDR2 FYNNEI. The CDR3 consists of 15 residues. The whole variable domain, filled in from reference TRBV2 and TRBJ1-2, reads EPEVTQTPSHQVTQMGQEVILRCVPISNHLYFYWYRQILGQKVEFLVSFYNNEISEKSEIFDDQFSVERPDGSNFTLKIRSTKLEDSAMYFCASSEGTGTNYGYTFGSGTRLTVV.